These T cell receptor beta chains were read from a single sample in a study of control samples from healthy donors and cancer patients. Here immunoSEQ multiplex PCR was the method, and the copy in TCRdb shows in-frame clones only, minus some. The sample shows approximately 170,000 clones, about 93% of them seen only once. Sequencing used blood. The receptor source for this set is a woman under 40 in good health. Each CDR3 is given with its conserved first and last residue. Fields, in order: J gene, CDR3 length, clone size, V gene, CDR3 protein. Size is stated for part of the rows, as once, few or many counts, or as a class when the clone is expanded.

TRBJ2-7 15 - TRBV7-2 CASSQGHGAGHEQYF
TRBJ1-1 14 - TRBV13 CASSDGGLNTEAFF
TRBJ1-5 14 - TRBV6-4 CASSDGGSNQPQHF
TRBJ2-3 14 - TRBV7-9 CASSLGTATDTQYF
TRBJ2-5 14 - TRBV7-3 CASSPGGGAKTQYF
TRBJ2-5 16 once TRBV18 CASSLGLAGAGETQYF
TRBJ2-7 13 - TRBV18 CASSPGTVYEQYF
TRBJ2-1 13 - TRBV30 CAWSVGTVNEQFF
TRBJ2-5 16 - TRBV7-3 CASSPTPAVYQETQYF
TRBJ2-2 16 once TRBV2 CASRELPGPVTGELFF
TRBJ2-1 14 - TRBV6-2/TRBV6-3 CASSIGEGGNEQFF
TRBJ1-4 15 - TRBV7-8 CASSFEGLSNEKLFF
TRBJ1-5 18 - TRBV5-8 CASSLGTGLTTSNQPQHF
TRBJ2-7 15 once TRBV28 CASSLWMTGGYEQYF
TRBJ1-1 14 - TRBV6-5 CASSYVSSNTEAFF
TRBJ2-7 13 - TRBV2 CASSWTPGYEQYF
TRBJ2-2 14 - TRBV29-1 CSVGGGTNTGELFF
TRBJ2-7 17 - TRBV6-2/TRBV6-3 CASSGTPGLADPYEQYF
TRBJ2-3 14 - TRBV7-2 CASSLAIFLDTQYF
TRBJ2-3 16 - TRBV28 CASAGLAGGLEDTQYF
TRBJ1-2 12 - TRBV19 CASKQGAGGYTF
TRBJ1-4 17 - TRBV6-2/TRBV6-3 CASSYSSRGATNEKLFF
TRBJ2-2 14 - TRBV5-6 CASSLGVDTGELFF
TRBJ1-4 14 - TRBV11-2 CASSLPLQGKKLFF
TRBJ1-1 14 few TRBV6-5 CASSSHRTNTEAFF
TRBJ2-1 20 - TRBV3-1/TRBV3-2 CASSQQPGLAYRSSYNEQFF
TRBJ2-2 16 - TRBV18 CASSPARERITGELFF
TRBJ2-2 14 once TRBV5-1 CASSSRPGTGELFF
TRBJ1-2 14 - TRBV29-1 CSVPGRGGKGGYTF
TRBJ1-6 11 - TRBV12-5 CASGLGAPLHF
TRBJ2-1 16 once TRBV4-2 CASSVTGTPPYNEQFF
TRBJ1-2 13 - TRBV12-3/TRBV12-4 CASSLSGNYGYTF
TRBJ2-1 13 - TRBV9 CASSVRTDNEQFF
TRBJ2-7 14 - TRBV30 CAWNTGRDGYEQYF
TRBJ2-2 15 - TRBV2 CASSDASGPDGELFF
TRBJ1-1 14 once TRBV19 CASSPGQWNTEAFF
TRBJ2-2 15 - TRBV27 CASSNPGQNTGELFF
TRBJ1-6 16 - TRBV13 CASSLPRQGNNSPLHF
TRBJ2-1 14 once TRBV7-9 CASSPRSEGNEQFF
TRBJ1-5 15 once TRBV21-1 CASSAQGECHQPQHF
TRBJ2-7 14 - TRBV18 CASSLRTGIDEQYF
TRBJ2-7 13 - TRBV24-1 CATSDRDQEEQYF
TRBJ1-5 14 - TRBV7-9 CASSLGGRNQPQHF
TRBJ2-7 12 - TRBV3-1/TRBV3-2 CASSLGQVQQYF